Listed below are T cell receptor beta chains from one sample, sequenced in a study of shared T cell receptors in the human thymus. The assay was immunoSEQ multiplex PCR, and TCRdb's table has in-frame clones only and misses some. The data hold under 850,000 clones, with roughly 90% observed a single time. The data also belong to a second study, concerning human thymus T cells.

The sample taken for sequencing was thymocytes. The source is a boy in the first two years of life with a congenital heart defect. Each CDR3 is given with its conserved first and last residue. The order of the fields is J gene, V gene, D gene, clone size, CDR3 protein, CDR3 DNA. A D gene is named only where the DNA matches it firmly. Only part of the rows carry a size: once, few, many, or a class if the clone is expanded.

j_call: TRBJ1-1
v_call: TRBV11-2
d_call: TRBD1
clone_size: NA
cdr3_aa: CASTSPDRGLWNTEAFF
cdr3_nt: TGTGCCAGCACCAGTCCGGACAGGGGTTTATGGAACACTGAAGCTTTCTTT

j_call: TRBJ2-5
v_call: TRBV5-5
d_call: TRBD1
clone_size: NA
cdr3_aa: CASSRSGQGTGTQYF
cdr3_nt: TGTGCCAGCAGCCGGAGTGGACAGGGGACGGGGACCCAGTACTTC

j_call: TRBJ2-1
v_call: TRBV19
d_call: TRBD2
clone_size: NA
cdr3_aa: CASSHGLVANEQFF
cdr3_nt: TGTGCCAGTAGTCACGGACTAGTTGCCAATGAGCAGTTCTTC

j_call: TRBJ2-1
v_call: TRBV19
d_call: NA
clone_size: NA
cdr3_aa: CASSIIGTGGQFF
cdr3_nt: TGTGCCAGTAGTATTATAGGCACCGGAGGTCAGTTCTTC

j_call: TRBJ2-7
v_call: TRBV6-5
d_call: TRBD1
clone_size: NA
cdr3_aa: CASSLTPGQGNMQYF
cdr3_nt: TGTGCCAGCAGTTTAACCCCGGGACAGGGGAACATGCAGTACTTC

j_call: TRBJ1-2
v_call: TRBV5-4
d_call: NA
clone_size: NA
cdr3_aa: CASSDQGMYGYTF
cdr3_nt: TGTGCCAGCAGCGACCAGGGGATGTATGGCTACACCTTC

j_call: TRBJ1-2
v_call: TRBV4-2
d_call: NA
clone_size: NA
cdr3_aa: CASSQGGSYTF
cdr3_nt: TGTGCCAGCAGCCAAGGTGGCAGCTACACCTTC

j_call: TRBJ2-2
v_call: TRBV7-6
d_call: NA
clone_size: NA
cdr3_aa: CASSPPVGGNTGELFF
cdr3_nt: TGTGCCAGCAGCCCCCCGGTCGGGGGGAACACCGGGGAGCTGTTTTTT

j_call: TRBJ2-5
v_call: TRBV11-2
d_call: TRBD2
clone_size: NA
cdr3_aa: CASSFGLAAETQYF
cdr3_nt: TGTGCCAGCAGCTTCGGACTAGCGGCAGAGACCCAGTACTTC

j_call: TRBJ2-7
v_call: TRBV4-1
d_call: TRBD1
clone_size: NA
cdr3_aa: CASGQGAGDYEQYF
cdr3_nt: TGCGCCAGCGGACAGGGGGCCGGGGATTACGAGCAGTACTTC

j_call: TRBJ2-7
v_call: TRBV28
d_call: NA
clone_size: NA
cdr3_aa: CASSLLQGNLREQYF
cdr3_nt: TGTGCCAGCAGTTTGTTACAGGGAAACTTGAGGGAGCAGTACTTC

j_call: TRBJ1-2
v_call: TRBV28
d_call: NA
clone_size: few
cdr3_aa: CASSYIYGYTF
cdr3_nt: TGTGCCAGCAGTTACATCTATGGCTACACCTTC

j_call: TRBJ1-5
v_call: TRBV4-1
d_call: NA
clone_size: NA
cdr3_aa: CASSQDRGQPQHF
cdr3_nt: TGCGCCAGCAGCCAAGACAGAGGTCAGCCCCAGCATTTT

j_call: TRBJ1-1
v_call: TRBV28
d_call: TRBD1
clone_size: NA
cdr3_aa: CASRLGQIPTEAFF
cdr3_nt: TGTGCCAGCAGGCTGGGACAGATCCCCACTGAAGCTTTCTTT